The T cell receptor beta chain under discussion was sequenced for a study of blood T cell repertoires in COVID-19. Study overall: Sites across the United States, Italy and Spain contributed samples from acute and convalescent COVID-19. Sample material is recorded as cDNA or gDNA derived from T cells, B-cell-depleted T cells, or PBMCs.

Original processing methods: Nucleated cell number was recorded as an estimate derived from reference gene primer amplification. TCRdb keeps only in-frame clones here, not all; method: immunoSEQ multiplex PCR. The DNA gave D and trimming, while V, J and clone size come from that table. The sample contains approximately 260,000 clones, approximately 85% of which appear only once. Germline-derived CDR1 and CDR2 are SGHDN and FVKESK. The junction had 6 bases not matched to a gene; V was cut back by 4 bases and J by 5 bases. The CDR3 runs to 14 residues. The chain joins TRBV14 to TRBJ1-1; 8 bases agree with TRBD1. Specimen: peripheral blood. The clonotype comes from a woman between 65 and 79 years old with acute or convalescent COVID-19. In DNA form, the CDR3 reads TGTGCCAGCAGCCCAGGACAGGGACAAACTGAAGCTTTCTTT. This encodes CASSPGQGQTEAFF.